Sequencing of this T cell receptor (beta chain) was carried out in a study of T cell clonality in common variable immunodeficiency. Control and CVID samples contributed equal amounts of genomic DNA. Profiling relied on immunoSEQ multiplex PCR, and the TCRdb table lists in-frame clones only, not all of them. The sample holds more than 35,000 clones, and no clone turns up only once. Notes on the study in general: Links between repertoire features and CVID complications were heterogeneity-limited. Fewer deletions and N-nucleotide insertions were reportedly seen in common variable immunodeficiency TCR beta sequences.

Diagnosis required reduced IgG, IgA and/or IgM with specific antibody deficiency. Blood came from CVID subjects not ill and not taking immunomodulatory or immunosuppressive medication. This clone was detected many times. Antigen specificity is unknown. Sequencing was performed on peripheral blood mononuclear cells. The receptor was isolated from a human donor with common variable immunodeficiency.

Here the CDR3 reads CASSDPGTSGMTSLDEQFF. CDR3 bases read: TGCGCCAGCAGTGACCCCGGGACTAGCGGAATGACCTCTTTGGATGAG. The V and J genes are TRBV10-1 and TRBJ2-1; 11 positions agree with TRBD2. The read halts 3 residues ahead of the CDR3 end, with the missing end drawn from the germline J gene. CDR3 length: 19 amino acids. Germline V CDR1 and CDR2: WNHNN, SYGVQD (reference sequence). Trimming took 3 bases from V and 8 from J; bases not matched to a gene: 18.